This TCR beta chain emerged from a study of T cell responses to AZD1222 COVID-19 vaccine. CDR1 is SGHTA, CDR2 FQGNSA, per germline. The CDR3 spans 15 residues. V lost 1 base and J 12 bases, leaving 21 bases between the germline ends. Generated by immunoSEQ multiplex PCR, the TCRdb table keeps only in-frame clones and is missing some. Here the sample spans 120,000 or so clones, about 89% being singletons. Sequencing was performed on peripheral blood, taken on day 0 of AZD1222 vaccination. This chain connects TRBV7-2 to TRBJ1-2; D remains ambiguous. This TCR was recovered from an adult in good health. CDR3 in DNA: TGTGCCAGCAGCTTAGGGTGGACCGGAGAAGGAGAAGACACCTTC. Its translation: CASSLGWTGEGEDTF.